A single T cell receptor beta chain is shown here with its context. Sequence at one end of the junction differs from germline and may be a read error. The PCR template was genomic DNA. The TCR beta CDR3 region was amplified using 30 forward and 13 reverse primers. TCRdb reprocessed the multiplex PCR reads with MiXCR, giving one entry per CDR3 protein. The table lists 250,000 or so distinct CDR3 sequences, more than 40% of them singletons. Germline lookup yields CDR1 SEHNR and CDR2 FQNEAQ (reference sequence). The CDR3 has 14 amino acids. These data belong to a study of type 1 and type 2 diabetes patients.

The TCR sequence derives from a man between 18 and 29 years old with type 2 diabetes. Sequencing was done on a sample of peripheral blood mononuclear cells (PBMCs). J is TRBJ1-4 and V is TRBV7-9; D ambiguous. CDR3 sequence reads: CASSSNQNGEKLLF. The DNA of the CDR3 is TGTGCCAGCAGCTCCAACCAAAACGGGGAAAAACTGCTTTTT.